This T cell receptor (beta chain) is drawn from a study of cytomegalovirus exposure and HLA in healthy donors. Study-wide results and caveats: TCR beta V- and J-gene trimming was later associated with a missense DCLRE1C variant. In a later analysis, TCR association rates varied by HLA locus: DRB1 most, HLA-C fewest. Later analysis revealed greater clonal expansion in HLA-associated TCR beta chains than in equally common others.

This clone has a handful of counts. Its antigen is unknown. 60 Vbeta and 13 Jbeta primers were used in PCR. Original methodology: An analysis performed later counted roughly 80 million unique TCR beta chains (roughly 10 million of them shared). Here immunoSEQ multiplex PCR was the method, and the copy in TCRdb shows in-frame clones only, minus some. The DNA was the basis for D and trimming; V, J and clone size are from that table. The sample has 150,000 to 200,000 clones, approximately 78% seen once. This CDR3 is 16 amino acids long. V shed 4 bases and J shed 0 bases, with 15 bases lying between them. Germline V gene sequence: CDR1 SGHRS, CDR2 YFSETQ.

The sample was PBMCs. The chain employs TRBV5-1 and TRBJ2-3; D remains ambiguous. The sequence was collected from a woman under 30 in good health and CMV-seronegative. The CDR3 DNA is TGCGCCAGCAGCCCAAACGCGGCGGATAGCACAGATACGCAGTATTTT. Protein: CASSPNAADSTDTQYF.